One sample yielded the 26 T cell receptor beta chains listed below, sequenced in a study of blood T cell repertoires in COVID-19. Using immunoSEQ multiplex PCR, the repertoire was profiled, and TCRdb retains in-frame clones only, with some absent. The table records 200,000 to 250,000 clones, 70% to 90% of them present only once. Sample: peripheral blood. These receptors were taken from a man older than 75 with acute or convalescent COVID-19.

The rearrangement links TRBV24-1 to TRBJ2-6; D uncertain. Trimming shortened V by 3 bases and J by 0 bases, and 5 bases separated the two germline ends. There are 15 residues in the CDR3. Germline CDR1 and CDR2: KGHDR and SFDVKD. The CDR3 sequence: CATSDPSSGANVLTF. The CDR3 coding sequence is TGTGCCACCAGTGATCCCTCCTCTGGGGCCAACGTCCTGACTTTC.

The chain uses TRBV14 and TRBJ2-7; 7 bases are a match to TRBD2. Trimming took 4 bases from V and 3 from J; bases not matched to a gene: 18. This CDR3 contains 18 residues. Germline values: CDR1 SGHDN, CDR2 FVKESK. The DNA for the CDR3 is TGTGCCAGCAGCCGCGGACCCGCCACGGGGAGGGGTGTCTACGAGCAGTACTTC. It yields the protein CASSRGPATGRGVYEQYF.

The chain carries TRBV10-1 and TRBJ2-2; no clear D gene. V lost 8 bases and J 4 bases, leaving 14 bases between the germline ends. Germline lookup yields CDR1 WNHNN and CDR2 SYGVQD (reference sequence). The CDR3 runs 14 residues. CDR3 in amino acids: CASPRRLSTGELFF. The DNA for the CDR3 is TGCGCCAGCCCCAGGCGTCTGAGCACCGGGGAGCTGTTTTTT.

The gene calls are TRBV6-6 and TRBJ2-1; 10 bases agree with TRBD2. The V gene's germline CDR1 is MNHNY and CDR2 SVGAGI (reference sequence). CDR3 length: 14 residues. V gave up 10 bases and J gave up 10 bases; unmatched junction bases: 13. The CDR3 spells CATRTSGPWGEQFF. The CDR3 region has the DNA TGTGCCACCCGGACTAGCGGTCCCTGGGGGGAGCAGTTCTTC.

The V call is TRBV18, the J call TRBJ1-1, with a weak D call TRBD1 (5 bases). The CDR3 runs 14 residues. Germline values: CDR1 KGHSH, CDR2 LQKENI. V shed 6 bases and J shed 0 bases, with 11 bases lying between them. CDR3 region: CASSPGLMNTEAFF. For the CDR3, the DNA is TGTGCCAGCTCTCCGGGACTAATGAACACTGAAGCTTTCTTT.

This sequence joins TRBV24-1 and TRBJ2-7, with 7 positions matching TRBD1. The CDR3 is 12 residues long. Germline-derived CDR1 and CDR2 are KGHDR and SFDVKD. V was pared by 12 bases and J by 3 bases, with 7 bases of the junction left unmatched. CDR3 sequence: CAATGRNYEQYV. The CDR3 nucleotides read TGTGCCGCGACAGGGCGCAACTACGAGCAGTACGTC.

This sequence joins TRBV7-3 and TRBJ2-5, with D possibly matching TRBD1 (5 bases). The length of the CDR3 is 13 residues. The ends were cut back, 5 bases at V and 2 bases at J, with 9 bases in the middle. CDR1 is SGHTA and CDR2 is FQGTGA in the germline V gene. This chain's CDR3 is CASSPDNQETQYF. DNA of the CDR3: TGTGCCAGCAGCCCGGACAATCAAGAGACCCAGTACTTC.

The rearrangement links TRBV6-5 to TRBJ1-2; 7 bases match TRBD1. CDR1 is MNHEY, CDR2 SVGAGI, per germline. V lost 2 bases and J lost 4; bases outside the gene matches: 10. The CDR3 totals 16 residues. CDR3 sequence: CASSYEALTGIYGYTF. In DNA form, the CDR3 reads TGTGCCAGCAGTTACGAGGCCTTGACAGGGATCTATGGCTACACCTTC.

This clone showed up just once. The CDR3 sequence is CASSLAGTGAKNYGYTF. CDR3 coding DNA: TGTGCCAGCAGTTTAGCGGGGACAGGGGCCAAAAACTATGGCTACACCTTC. The chain carries TRBV28 and TRBJ1-2; the match to TRBD1 covers 10 bases. CDR3 length: 17 amino acids. V lost 2 bases and J lost 2; bases outside the gene matches: 8. Germline CDR1 MDHEN, CDR2 SYDVKM.

CDR3 in amino acids: CASSEGLAGTGQFF. The CDR3 DNA follows: TGTGCCAGCAGTGAGGGACTAGCAGGAACTGGGCAGTTCTTC. The chain couples TRBV2 to TRBJ2-1, with 9 bases aligning to TRBD2. The CDR3 sequence is 14 residues long. J lost 12 bases, V lost 3 bases, and 9 bases had no gene match. CDR1 and CDR2 from the germline V gene are SNHLY and FYNNEI.

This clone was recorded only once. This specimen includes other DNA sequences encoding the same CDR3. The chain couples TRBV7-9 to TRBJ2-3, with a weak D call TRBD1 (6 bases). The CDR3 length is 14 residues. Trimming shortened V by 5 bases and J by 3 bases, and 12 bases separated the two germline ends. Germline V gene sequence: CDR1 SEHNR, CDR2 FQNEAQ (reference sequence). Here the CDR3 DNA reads TGTGCCAGCAGCCCTAGGACAGTGACAGATACGCAGTATTTT. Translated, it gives CASSPRTVTDTQYF.

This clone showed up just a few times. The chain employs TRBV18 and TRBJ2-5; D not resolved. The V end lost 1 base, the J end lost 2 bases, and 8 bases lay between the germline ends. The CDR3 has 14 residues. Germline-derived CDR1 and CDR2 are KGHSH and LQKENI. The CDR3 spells CASSPHNVQETQYF. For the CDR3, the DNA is TGTGCCAGCTCACCACACAACGTTCAAGAGACCCAGTACTTC.

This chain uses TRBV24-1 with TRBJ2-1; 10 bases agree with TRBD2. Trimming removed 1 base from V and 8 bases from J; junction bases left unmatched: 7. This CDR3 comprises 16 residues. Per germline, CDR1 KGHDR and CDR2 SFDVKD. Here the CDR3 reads CATSDFISSGSDEQFF. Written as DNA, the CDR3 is TGTGCCACCAGTGATTTCATCTCTAGCGGGAGTGATGAGCAGTTCTTC.

CDR3 nucleotides: TGCGCCAGCAGCTCTAGGACAGACCAAGAGACCCAGTACTTC. Translation gives CASSSRTDQETQYF. The gene calls are TRBV5-1 and TRBJ2-5, with TRBD1 as a possible D gene (6 bases). This CDR3 comprises 14 residues. V gave up 3 bases and J gave up 0 bases, with 9 bases separating them. Germline CDR1 and CDR2: SGHRS and YFSETQ. Full variable domain (outside the CDR3, taken from reference TRBV5-1 and TRBJ2-5): KAGVTQTPRYLIKTRGQQVTLSCSPISGHRSVSWYQQTPGQGLQFLFEYFSETQRNKGNFPGRFSGRQFSNSRSEMNVSTLELGDSALYLCASSSRTDQETQYFGPGTRLLVL.

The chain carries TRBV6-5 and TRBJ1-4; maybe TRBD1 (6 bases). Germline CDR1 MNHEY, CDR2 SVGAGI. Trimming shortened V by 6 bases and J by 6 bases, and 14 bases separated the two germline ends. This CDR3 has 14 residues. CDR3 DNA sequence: TGTGCCAGCAGCTTCAGGGGTCGGGATGAAAAACTGTTTTTT. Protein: CASSFRGRDEKLFF.

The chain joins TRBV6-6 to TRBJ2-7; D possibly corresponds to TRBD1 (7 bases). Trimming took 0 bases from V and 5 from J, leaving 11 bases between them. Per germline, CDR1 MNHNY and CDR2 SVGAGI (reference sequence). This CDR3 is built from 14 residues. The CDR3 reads CASSYSTGEDEQYV. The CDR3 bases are TGTGCCAGCAGTTACTCCACAGGGGAGGACGAGCAGTACGTC.

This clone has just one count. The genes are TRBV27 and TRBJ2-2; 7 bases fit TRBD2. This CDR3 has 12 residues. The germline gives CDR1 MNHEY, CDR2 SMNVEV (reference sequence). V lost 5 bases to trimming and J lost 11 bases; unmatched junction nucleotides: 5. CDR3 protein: CASSMPGGELFF. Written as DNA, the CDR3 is TGTGCCAGCAGTATGCCGGGGGGAGAGCTGTTTTTT.

The CDR3 loop reads CASRPTGNSGNTIYF. CDR3 sequence (DNA): TGCGCCAGCAGGCCGACAGGGAACTCTGGAAACACCATATATTTT. The J gene is TRBJ1-3, the V gene TRBV4-3, with 7 bases identical to TRBD1. This CDR3 is built from 15 residues. Germline loops: CDR1 LGHNA, CDR2 YSLEER. V lost 6 bases, J lost 0 bases, and 5 bases stayed unmatched.

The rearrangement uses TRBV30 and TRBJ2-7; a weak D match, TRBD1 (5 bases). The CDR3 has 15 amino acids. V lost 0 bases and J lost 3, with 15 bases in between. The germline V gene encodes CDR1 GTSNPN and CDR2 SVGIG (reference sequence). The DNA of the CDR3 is TGTGCCTGGAGTGTACGTGGGGCAGGAGACTACGAGCAGTACTTC. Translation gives CAWSVRGAGDYEQYF. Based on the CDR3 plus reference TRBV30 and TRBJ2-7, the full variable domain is SQTIHQWPATLVQPVGSPLSLECTVEGTSNPNLYWYRQAAGRGLQLLFYSVGIGQISSEVPQNLSASRPQDRQFILSSKKLLLSDSGFYLCAWSVRGAGDYEQYFGPGTRLTVT.

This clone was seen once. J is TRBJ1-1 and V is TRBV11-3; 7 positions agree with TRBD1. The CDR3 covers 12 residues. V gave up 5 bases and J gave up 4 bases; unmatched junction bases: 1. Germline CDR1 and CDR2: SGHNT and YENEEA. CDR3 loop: CASSRDSTEAFF. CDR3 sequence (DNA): TGTGCCAGCAGCAGGGACAGCACTGAAGCTTTCTTT.

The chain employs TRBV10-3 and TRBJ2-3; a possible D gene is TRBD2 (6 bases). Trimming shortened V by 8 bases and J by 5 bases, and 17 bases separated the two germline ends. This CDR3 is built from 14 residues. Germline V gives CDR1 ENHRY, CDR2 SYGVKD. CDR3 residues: CAILADSILDTQYF. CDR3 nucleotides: TGTGCCATCTTAGCGGATTCCATTTTAGATACGCAGTATTTT.

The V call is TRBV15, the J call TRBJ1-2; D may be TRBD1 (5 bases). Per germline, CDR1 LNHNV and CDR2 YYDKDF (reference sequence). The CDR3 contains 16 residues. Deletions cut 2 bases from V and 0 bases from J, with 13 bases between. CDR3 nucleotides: TGTGCCACCAGCAGACGTCCCGGGGGGTCTAACTATGGCTACACCTTC. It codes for CATSRRPGGSNYGYTF.

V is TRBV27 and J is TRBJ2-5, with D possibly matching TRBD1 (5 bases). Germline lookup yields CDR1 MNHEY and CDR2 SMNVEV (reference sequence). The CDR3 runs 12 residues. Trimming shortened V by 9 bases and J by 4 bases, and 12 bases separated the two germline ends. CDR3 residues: CARARQGETQYF. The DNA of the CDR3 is TGTGCCAGGGCACGGCAGGGAGAGACCCAGTACTTC.

The CDR3 sequence is CASSSLDSQETQYF. The DNA for the CDR3 is TGTGCCAGCAGCTCCCTCGACAGCCAAGAGACCCAGTACTTC. The gene calls are TRBV5-6 and TRBJ2-5, with a possible D match to TRBD1 (5 bases). CDR3 length: 14 amino acids. Germline V gene sequence: CDR1 SGHDT, CDR2 YYEEEE. V was cut by 3 bases and J by 1 base, with 10 bases left in between.

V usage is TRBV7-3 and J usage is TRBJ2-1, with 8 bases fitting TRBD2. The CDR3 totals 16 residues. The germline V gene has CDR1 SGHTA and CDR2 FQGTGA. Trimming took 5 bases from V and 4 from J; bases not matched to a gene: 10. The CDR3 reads CASSPGGASGYNEQFF. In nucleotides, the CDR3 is TGTGCCAGCAGCCCCGGGGGGGCTAGCGGTTACAATGAGCAGTTCTTC. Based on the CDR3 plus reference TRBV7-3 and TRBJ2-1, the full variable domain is GAGVSQTPSNKVTEKGKYVELRCDPISGHTALYWYRQSLGQGPEFLIYFQGTGAADDSGLPNDRFFAVRPEGSVSTLKIQRTERGDSAVYLCASSPGGASGYNEQFFGPGTRLTVL.

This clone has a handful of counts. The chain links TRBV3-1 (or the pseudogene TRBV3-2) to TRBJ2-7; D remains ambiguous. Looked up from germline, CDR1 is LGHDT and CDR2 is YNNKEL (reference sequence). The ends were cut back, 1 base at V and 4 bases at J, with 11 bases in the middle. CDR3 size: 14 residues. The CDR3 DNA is TGTGCCAGCAGCCAAGTACTGGTAAGATACGAGCAGTACGTC. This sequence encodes CASSQVLVRYEQYV.